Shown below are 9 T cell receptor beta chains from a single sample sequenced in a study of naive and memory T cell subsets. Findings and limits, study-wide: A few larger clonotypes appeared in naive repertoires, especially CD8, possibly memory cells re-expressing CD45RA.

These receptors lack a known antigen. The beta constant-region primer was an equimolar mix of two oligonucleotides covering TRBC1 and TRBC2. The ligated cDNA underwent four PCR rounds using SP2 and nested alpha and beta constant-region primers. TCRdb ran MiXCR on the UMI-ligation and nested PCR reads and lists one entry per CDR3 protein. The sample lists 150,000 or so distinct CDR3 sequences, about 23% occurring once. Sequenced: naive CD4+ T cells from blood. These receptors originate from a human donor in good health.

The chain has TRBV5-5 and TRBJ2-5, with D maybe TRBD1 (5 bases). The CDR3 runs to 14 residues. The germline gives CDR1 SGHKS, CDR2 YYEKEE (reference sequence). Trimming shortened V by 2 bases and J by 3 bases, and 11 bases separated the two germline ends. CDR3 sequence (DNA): TGTGCCAGCAGCTTTCCTGACAGCAAAGAGACCCAGTACTTC. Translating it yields CASSFPDSKETQYF.

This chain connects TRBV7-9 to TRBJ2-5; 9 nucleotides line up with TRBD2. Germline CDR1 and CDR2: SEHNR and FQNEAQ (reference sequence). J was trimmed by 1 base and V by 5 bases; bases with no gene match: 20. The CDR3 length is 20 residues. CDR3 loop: CASSGRDRFSSGTIQETQYF. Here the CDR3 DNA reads TGTGCCAGCAGCGGACGGGACAGATTCTCTAGCGGGACGATCCAAGAGACCCAGTACTTC.

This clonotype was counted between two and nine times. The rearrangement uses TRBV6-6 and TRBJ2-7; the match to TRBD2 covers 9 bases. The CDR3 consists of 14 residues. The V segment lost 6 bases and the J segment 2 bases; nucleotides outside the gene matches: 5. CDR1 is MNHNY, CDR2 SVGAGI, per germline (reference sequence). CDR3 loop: CASSRLAGTYEQYF. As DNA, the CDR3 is TGTGCCAGCAGCCGTCTAGCGGGAACCTACGAGCAGTACTTC.

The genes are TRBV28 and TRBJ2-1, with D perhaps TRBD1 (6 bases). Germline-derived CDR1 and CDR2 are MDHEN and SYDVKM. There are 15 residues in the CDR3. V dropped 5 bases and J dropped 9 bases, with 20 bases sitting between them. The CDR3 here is CASSSDRPNKSEQFF. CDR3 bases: TGTGCCAGCAGTAGTGACAGGCCGAATAAATCTGAGCAGTTCTTC.

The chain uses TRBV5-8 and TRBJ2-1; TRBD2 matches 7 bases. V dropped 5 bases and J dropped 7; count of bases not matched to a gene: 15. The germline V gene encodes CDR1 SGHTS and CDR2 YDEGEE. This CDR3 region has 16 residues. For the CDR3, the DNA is TGTGCCAGCAGAGATAGGGCCGGGACTACTAAAAATGAGCAGTTCTTC. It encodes CASRDRAGTTKNEQFF.

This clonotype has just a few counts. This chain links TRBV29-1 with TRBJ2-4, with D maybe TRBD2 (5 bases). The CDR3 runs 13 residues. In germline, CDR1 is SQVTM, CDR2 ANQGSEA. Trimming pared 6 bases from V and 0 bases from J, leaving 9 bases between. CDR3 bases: TGCAGCGTGCGGGCGGTAGCCAAAAACATTCAGTACTTC. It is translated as CSVRAVAKNIQYF.

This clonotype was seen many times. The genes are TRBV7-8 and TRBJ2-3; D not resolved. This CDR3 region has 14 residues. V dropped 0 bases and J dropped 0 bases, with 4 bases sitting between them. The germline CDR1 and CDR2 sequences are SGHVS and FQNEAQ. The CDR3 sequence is CASSLAGSTDTQYF. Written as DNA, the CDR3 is TGTGCCAGCAGCTTAGCGGGTAGCACAGATACGCAGTATTTT.

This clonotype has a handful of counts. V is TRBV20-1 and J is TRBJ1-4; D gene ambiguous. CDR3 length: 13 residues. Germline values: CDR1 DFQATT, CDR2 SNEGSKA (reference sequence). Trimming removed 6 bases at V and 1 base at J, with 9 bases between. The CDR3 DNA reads TGCAGTGCAAGCAGTGGAACTAATGAAAAACTGTTTTTT. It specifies CSASSGTNEKLFF.

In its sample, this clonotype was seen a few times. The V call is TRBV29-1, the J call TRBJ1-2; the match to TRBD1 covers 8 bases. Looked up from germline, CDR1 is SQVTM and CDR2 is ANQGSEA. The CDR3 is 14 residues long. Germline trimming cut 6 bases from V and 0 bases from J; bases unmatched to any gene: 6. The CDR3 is CSVGGQASNYGYTF. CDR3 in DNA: TGCAGCGTGGGGGGACAGGCTTCTAACTATGGCTACACCTTC.